The 2 T cell receptor beta chains below come from one sample, sequenced in a study of PD-1 blockade in classical Hodgkin lymphoma. TCRdb keeps only in-frame clones here, not all; method: immunoSEQ multiplex PCR. The sample has 95,000 to 120,000 clones, about nine tenths seen once. Relapse was seen in all patients after autologous stem cell transplantation, and brentuximab vedotin exposure was variable. This sample comprised peripheral blood mononuclear cells (PBMCs), obtained before the second cycle of nivolumab. Every receptor here comes from a human donor with classical Hodgkin lymphoma.

V gene TRBV5-1 combines with J gene TRBJ2-1, with D possibly being TRBD2 (5 bases). Trimming pared 3 bases from V and 1 base from J, leaving 8 bases between. CDR3 length: 14 residues. Germline CDR1 SGHRS, CDR2 YFSETQ. The CDR3 nucleotides are TGCGCCAGCAGCTCCGGAGGTTCCTACAATGAGCAGTTCTTC. Its translation: CASSSGGSYNEQFF.

The gene calls are TRBV19 and TRBJ2-7, with 11 bases aligning to TRBD1. The CDR3 is 16 amino acids. Germline-derived CDR1 and CDR2 are LNHDA and SQIVND (reference sequence). J was trimmed by 2 bases and V by 4 bases; bases with no gene match: 7. The CDR3 bases are TGTGCCAGTAGTACCGCACCGGGACAGGGGGCCTACGAGCAGTACTTC. Encoded protein: CASSTAPGQGAYEQYF. The whole variable domain, remainder taken from reference TRBV19 and TRBJ2-7, is DGGITQSPKYLFRKEGQNVTLSCEQNLNHDAMYWYRQDPGQGLRLIYYSQIVNDFQKGDIAEGYSVSREKKESFPLTVTSAQKNPTAFYLCASSTAPGQGAYEQYFGPGTRLTVT.